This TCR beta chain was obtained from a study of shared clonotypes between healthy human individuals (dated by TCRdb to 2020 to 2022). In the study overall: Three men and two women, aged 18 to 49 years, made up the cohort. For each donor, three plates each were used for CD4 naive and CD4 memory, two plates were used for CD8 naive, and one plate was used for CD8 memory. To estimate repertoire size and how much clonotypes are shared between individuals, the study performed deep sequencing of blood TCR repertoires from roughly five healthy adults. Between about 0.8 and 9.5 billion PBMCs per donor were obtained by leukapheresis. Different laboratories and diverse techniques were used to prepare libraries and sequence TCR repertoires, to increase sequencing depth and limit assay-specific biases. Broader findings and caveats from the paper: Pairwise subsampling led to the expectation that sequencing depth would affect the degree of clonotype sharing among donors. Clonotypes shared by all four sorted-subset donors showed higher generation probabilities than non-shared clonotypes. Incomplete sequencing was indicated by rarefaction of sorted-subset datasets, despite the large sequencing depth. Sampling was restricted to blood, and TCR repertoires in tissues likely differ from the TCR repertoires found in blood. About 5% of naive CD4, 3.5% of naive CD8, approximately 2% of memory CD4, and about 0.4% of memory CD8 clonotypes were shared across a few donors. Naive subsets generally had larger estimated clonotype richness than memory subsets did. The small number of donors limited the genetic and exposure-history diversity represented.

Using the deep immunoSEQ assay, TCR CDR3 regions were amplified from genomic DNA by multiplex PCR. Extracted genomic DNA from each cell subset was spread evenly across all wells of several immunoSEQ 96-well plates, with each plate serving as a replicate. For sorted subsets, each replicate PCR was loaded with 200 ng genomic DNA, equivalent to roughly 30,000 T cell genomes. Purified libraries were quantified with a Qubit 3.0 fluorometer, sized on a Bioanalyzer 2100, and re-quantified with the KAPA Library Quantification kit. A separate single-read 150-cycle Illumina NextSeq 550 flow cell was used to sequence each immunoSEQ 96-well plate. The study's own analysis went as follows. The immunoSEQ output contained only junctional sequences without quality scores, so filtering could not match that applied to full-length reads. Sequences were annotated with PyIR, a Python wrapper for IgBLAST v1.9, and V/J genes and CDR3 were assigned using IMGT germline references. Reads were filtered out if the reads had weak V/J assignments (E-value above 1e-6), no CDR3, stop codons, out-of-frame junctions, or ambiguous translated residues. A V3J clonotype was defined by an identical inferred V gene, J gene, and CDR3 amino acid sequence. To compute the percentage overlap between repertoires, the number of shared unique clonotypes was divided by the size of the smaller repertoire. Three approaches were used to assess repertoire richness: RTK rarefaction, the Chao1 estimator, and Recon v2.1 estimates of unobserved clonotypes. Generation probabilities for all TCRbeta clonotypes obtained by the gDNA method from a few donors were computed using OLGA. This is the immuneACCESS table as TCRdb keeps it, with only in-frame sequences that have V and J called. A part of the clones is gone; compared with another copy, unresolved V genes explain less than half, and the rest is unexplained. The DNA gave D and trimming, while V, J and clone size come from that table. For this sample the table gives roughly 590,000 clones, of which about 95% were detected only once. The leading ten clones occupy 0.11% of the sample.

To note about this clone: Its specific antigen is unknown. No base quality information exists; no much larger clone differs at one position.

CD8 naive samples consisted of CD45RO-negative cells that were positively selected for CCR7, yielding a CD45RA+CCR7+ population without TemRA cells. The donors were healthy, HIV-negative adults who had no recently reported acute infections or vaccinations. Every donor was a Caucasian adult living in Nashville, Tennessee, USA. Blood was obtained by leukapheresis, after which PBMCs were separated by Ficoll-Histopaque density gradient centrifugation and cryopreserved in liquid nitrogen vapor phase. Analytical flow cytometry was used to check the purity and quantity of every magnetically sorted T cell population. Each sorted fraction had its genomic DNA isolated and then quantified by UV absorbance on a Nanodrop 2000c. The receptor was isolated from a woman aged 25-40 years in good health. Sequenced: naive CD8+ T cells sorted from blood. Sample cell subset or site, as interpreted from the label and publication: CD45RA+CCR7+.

Here the CDR3 is given as CATRRTSGRGSYNEQFF. The DNA sequence is given as TGCGCCACACGACGGACTAGCGGGAGGGGCTCCTACAATGAGCAGTTCTTC. Recombination linked TRBV23-1 to TRBJ2-1; 15 central bases correspond to TRBD2. TRBV23-1 is placed among ORFs of uncertain function. The CDR3 runs 17 amino acids, cysteine and phenylalanine included. Solely the CDR3 DNA is kept, with 51 bases framed from the first base. At the junction V is shortened by 10 bases and J by 0 bases; bases outside the gene matches: 7.